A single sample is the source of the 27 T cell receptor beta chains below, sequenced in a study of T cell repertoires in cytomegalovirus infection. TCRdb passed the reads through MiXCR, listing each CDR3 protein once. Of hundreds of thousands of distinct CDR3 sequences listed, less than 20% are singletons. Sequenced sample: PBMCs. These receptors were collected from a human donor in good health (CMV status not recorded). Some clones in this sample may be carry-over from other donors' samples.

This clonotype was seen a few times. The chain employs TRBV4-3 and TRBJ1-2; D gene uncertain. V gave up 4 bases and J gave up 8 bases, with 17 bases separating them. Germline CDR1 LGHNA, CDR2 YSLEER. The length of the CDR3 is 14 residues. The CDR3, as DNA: TGCGCCAGCAGCCGCGTCCTGAGAGCGGACGGCTACACCTTC. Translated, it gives CASSRVLRADGYTF.

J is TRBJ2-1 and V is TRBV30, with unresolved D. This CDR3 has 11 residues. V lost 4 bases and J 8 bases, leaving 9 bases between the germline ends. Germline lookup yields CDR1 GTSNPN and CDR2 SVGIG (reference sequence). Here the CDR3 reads CAWNHWDEQFF. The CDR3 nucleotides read TGTGCCTGGAACCATTGGGATGAGCAGTTCTTC.

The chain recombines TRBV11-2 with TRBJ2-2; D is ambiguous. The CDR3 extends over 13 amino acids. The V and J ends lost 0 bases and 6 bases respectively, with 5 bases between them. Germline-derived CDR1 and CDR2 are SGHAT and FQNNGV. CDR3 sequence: CASSLDYSGELFF. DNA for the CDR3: TGTGCCAGCAGCTTAGACTACTCCGGGGAGCTGTTTTTT.

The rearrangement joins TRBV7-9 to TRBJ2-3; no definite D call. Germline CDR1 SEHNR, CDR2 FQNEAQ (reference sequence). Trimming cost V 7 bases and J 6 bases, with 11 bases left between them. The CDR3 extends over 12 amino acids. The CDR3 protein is CASTSITDTQYF. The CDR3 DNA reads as TGTGCCAGCACCTCAATTACTGATACGCAGTATTTT.

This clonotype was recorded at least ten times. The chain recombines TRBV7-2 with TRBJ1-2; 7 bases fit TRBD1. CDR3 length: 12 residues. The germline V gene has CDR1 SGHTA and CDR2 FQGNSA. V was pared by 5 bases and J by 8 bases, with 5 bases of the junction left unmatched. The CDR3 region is CASSPDRVGYTF. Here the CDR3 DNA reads TGTGCCAGCAGCCCCGACAGGGTAGGCTACACCTTC.

This CDR3 is CASSKTSRPTYEQYF. The DNA of the CDR3 is TGTGCCAGCAGCAAGACTAGCCGACCAACCTACGAGCAGTACTTC. This chain joins TRBV6-2 or TRBV6-3 and TRBJ2-7; 7 bases line up with TRBD2. The CDR3 length is 15 residues. V lost 6 bases, J lost 2 bases, and 10 bases stayed unmatched. Germline-derived CDR1 and CDR2 are MNHEY and SVGEGT.

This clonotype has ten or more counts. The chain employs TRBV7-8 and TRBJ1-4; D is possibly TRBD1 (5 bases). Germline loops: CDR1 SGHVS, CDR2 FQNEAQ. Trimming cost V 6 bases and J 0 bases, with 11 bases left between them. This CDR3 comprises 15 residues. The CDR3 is CASRKGVATNEKLFF. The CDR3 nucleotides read TGTGCCAGCAGAAAAGGGGTTGCAACTAATGAAAAACTGTTTTTT.

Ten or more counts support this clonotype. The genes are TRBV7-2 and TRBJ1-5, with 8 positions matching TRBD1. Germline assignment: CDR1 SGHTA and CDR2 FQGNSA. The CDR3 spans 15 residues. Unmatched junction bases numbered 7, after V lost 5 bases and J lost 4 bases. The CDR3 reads CASSTRTGLNQPQHF. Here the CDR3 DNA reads TGTGCCAGCAGCACCCGGACAGGGTTGAATCAGCCCCAGCATTTT. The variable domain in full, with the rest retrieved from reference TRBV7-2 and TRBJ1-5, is GAGVSQSPSNKVTEKGKDVELRCDPISGHTALYWYRQSLGQGLEFLIYFQGNSAPDKSGLPSDRFSAERTGGSVSTLTIQRTQQEDSAVYLCASSTRTGLNQPQHFGDGTRLSIL.

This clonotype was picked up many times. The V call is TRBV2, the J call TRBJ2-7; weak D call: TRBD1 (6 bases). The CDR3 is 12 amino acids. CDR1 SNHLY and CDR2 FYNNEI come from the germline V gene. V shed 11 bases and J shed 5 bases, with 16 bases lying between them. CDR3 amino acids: CAVGRWDNEQYF. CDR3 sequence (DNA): TGTGCCGTAGGACGGTGGGACAACGAGCAGTACTTC.

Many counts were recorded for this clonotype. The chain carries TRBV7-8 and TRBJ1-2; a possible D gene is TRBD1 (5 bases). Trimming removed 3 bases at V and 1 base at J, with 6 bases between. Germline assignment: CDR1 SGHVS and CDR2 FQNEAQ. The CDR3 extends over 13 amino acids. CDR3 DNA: TGTGCCAGCAGCTTGACAGTTAACTATGGCTACACCTTC. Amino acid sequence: CASSLTVNYGYTF.

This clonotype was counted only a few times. The CDR3 loop is CASSYWGPETQYF. The CDR3 DNA is TGTGCCAGCAGTTACTGGGGACCAGAGACCCAGTACTTC. The gene calls are TRBV6-2 or TRBV6-3 and TRBJ2-5, with D tentatively TRBD1 or TRBD2 (5 bases each). There are 13 residues in the CDR3. Germline CDR1 and CDR2: MNHEY and SVGEGT. V was trimmed by 1 base and J by 4 bases, leaving 7 bases between them.

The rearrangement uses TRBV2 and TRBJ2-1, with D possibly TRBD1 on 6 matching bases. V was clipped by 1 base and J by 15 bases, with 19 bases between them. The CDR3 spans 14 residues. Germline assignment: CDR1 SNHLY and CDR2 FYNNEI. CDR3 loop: CASSEEGDLMGLFF. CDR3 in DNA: TGTGCCAGCAGTGAAGAGGGGGACCTAATGGGGCTGTTCTTC.

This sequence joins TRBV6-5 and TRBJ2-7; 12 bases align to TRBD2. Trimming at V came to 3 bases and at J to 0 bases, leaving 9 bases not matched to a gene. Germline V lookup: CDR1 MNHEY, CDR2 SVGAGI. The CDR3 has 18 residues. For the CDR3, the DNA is TGTGCCAGCAGTTATGGACTAGCGGGGAGGCGGAGCTCCTACGAGCAGTACTTC. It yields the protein CASSYGLAGRRSSYEQYF.

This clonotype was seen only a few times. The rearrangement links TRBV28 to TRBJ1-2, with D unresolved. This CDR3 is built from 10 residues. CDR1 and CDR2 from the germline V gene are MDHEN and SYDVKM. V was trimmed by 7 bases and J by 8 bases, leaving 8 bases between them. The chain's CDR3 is CASNGQGYTF. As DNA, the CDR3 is TGTGCCAGCAATGGGCAAGGCTACACCTTC.

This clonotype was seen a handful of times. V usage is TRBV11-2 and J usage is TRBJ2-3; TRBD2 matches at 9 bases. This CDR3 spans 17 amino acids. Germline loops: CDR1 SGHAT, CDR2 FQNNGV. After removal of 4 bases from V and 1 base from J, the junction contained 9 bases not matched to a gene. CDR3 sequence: CASSWAGGPSGTDTQYF. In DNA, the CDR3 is TGTGCCAGCAGCTGGGCGGGAGGGCCCTCTGGCACAGATACGCAGTATTTT.

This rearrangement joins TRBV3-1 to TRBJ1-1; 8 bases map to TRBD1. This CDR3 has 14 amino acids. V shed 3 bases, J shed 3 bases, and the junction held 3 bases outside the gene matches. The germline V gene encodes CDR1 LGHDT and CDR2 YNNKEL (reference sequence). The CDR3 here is CASSQTGDDTEAFF. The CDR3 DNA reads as TGTGCCAGCAGCCAGACAGGGGATGACACTGAAGCTTTCTTT.

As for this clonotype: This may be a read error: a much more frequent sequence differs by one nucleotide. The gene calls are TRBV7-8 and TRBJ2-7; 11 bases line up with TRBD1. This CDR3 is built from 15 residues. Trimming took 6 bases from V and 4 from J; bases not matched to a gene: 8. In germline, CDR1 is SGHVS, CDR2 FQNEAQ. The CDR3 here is CASRGQGVLLYEQYF. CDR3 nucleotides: TGTGCCAGCAGGGGACAGGGGGTGCTCCTATACGAGCAGTACTTC. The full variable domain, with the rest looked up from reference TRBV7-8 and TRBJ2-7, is GAGVSQSPRYKVAKRGQDVALRCDPISGHVSLFWYQQALGQGPEFLTYFQNEAQLDKSGLPSDRFFAERPEGSVSTLKIQRTQQEDSAVYLCASRGQGVLLYEQYFGPGTRLTVT.

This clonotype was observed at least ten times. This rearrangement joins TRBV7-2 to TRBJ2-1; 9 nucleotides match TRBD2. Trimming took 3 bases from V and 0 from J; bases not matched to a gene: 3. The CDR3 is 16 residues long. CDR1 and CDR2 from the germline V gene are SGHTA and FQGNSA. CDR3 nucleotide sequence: TGTGCCAGCAGCTTGAAGACTAGCGGCTCCTACAATGAGCAGTTCTTC. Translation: CASSLKTSGSYNEQFF.

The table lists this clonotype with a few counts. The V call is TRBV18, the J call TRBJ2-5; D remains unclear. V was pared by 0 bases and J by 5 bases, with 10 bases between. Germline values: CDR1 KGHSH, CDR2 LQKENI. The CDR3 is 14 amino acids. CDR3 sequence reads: CASSPPTVRETQYF. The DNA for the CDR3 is TGTGCCAGCTCACCACCGACTGTTAGGGAGACCCAGTACTTC. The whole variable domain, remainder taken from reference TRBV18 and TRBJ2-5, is NAGVMQNPRHLVRRRGQEARLRCSPMKGHSHVYWYRQLPEEGLKFMVYLQKENIIDESGMPKERFSAEFPKEGPSILRIQQVVRGDSAAYFCASSPPTVRETQYFGPGTRLLVL.

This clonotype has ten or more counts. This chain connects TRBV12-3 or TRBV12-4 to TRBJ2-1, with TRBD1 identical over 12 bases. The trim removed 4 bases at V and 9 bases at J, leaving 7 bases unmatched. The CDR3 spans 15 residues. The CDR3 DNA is TGTGCCAGCAGTTCACCCGGGACAGGGGGCAGTGAGCAGTTCTTC. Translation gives CASSSPGTGGSEQFF.

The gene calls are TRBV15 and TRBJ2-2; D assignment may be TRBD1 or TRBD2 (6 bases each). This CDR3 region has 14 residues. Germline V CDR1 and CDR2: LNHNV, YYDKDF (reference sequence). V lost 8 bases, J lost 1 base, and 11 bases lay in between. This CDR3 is CATSRGVNTGELFF. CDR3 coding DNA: TGTGCCACCTCGAGGGGGGTGAACACCGGGGAGCTGTTTTTT.

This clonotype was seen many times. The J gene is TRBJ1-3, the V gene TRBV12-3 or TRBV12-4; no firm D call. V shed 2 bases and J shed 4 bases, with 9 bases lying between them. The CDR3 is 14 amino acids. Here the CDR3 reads CASSLPRRGNTIYF. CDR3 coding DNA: TGTGCCAGCAGTTTACCACGGAGGGGAAACACCATATATTTT.

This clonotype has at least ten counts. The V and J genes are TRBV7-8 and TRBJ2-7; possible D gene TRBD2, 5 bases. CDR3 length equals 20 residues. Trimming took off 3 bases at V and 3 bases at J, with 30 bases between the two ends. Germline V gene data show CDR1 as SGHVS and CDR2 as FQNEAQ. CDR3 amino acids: CASSFPRNTGFDTGGYEQYF. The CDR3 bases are TGTGCCAGCAGCTTTCCCAGGAACACCGGGTTCGATACCGGAGGCTACGAGCAGTACTTC.

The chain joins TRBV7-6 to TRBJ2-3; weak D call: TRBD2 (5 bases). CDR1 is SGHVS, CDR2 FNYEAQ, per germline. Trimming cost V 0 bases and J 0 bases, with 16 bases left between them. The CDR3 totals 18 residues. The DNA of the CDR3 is TGTGCCAGCAGCTTAGCTCCCAAGACAAGGACTAGCACAGATACGCAGTATTTT. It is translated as CASSLAPKTRTSTDTQYF.

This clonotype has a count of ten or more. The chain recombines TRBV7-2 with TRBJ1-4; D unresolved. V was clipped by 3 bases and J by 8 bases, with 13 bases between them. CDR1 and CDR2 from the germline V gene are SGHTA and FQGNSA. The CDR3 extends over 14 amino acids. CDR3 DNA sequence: TGTGCCAGCAGCTTGGAGGGAATCGCGGAAAAACTGTTTTTT. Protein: CASSLEGIAEKLFF.

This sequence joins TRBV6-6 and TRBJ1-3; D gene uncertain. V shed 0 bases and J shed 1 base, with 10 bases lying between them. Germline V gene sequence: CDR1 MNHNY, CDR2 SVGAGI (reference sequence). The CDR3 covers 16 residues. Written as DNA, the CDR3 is TGTGCCAGCAGTTACTCGCACGTTCTTTCTGGAAACACCATATATTTT. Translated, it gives CASSYSHVLSGNTIYF.

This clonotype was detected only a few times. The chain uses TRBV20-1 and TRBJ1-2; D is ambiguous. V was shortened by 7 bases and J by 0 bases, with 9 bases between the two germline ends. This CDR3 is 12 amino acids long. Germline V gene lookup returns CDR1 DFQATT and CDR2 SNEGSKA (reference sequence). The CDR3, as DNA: TGCAGTGTGTTCGGGACTAACTATGGCTACACCTTC. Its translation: CSVFGTNYGYTF.